What follows are 19 T cell receptor beta chains derived from one specimen sequenced in a study of blood T cell repertoires in COVID-19. Measured with immunoSEQ multiplex PCR; TCRdb has only the in-frame clones, and not every one. The repertoire has about 380,000 clones, 88% of them found once; the top ten carry 1.2%. The specimen was PBMCs or T cells enriched from blood (not recorded which). These receptors were obtained from a woman aged 18-29 years who had recovered from COVID-19.

This rearrangement joins TRBV6-5 to TRBJ1-4, with D hard to call. Germline V gene data show CDR1 as MNHEY and CDR2 as SVGAGI. Trimming removed 8 bases at V and 2 bases at J, with 9 bases between. This CDR3 comprises 13 residues. The CDR3 protein is CASGDWTNEKLFF. The CDR3 DNA is TGTGCCAGCGGCGACTGGACTAATGAAAAACTGTTTTTT.

This chain uses TRBV12-3 or TRBV12-4 with TRBJ2-7; D gene uncertain. V shed 5 bases and J shed 2 bases, with 4 bases lying between them. This CDR3 is built from 11 residues. Here the CDR3 reads CASSRAYEQYF. As DNA, the CDR3 is TGTGCCAGCAGTCGAGCCTACGAGCAGTACTTC.

V usage is TRBV4-3 and J usage is TRBJ2-2; the match to TRBD1 covers 10 bases. The CDR3 sequence is 14 residues long. Germline V CDR1 and CDR2: LGHNA, YSLEER. J was trimmed by 6 bases and V by 3 bases; bases with no gene match: 1. In DNA, the CDR3 is TGCGCCAGCAGCCAGGACAGGGGGGCCGGGGAGCTGTTTTTT. Amino acids: CASSQDRGAGELFF.

V is TRBV6-5 and J is TRBJ1-1; TRBD1 is a possible D gene (6 bases). This CDR3 has 13 residues. Germline CDR1 and CDR2: MNHEY and SVGAGI. V gave up 3 bases and J gave up 4 bases, with 9 bases separating them. The CDR3 nucleotides are TGTGCCAGCAGTTATACAGGGACCACTGAAGCTTTCTTT. Translating gives CASSYTGTTEAFF.

The chain recombines TRBV10-3 with TRBJ2-3, with D possibly TRBD2 on 6 matching bases. Germline lookup yields CDR1 ENHRY and CDR2 SYGVKD. The CDR3 sequence is 15 residues long. The V gene lost 10 bases and the J gene lost 1 base, with 18 bases spanning the gap. In DNA, the CDR3 is TGTGCCAGCGTCTCAGTGGAGGGCGGCACAGATACGCAGTATTTT. This gives the protein CASVSVEGGTDTQYF.

This clone has just one count. The rearrangement uses TRBV5-6 and TRBJ1-2; D is ambiguous. V gave up 2 bases and J gave up 4 bases, with 12 bases separating them. Looked up from germline, CDR1 is SGHDT and CDR2 is YYEEEE. This CDR3 contains 14 residues. The CDR3 sequence is CASSFGGRVYGYTF. Written as DNA, the CDR3 is TGTGCCAGCAGCTTTGGTGGGCGCGTCTATGGCTACACCTTC.

The chain uses TRBV5-4 and TRBJ2-2, with D possibly matching TRBD1 (6 bases). The germline V gene encodes CDR1 SGHNT and CDR2 YYREEE (reference sequence). Trimming pared 1 base from V and 1 base from J, leaving 11 bases between. The CDR3 loop spans 16 amino acids. CDR3 region: CASSLRGRGNTGELFF. CDR3 coding DNA: TGTGCCAGCAGCTTGAGGGGCAGGGGGAACACCGGGGAGCTGTTTTTT.

The chain joins TRBV30 to TRBJ1-3; 10 bases agree with TRBD1. J lost 8 bases, V lost 1 base, and 5 bases had no gene match. Germline CDR1 is GTSNPN and CDR2 is SVGIG (reference sequence). The CDR3 is 14 residues long. The CDR3 sequence is CAWSGGQGTDTIYF. The CDR3 nucleotides read TGTGCCTGGAGTGGGGGACAGGGGACGGACACCATATATTTT. The full variable domain, rest sourced from reference TRBV30 and TRBJ1-3, is SQTIHQWPATLVQPVGSPLSLECTVEGTSNPNLYWYRQAAGRGLQLLFYSVGIGQISSEVPQNLSASRPQDRQFILSSKKLLLSDSGFYLCAWSGGQGTDTIYFGEGSWLTVV.

This chain connects TRBV15 to TRBJ1-5, with 8 bases matching TRBD1. The CDR3 is made up of 15 amino acids. In germline, CDR1 is LNHNV, CDR2 YYDKDF (reference sequence). The V segment lost 4 bases and the J segment 6 bases; nucleotides outside the gene matches: 8. The CDR3 loop reads CATSMVRGLGQPQHF. The CDR3, as DNA: TGTGCCACCAGCATGGTCAGGGGGCTTGGTCAGCCCCAGCATTTT.

V and J are TRBV9 and TRBJ2-3, with 8 bases fitting TRBD1. There are 17 residues in the CDR3. The germline V gene has CDR1 SGDLS and CDR2 YYNGEE. V shed 1 base and J 3 bases; nucleotides not matched to a gene: 10. CDR3 loop: CASSVTRTGRTTDTQYF. For the CDR3, the DNA is TGTGCCAGCAGCGTAACACGGACAGGGAGGACGACAGATACGCAGTATTTT.

The chain employs TRBV6-1 and TRBJ1-2; D might be TRBD1 (5 bases). Trimming pared 6 bases from V and 1 base from J, leaving 9 bases between. The CDR3 is 13 residues long. Germline loops: CDR1 MNHNS, CDR2 SASEGT. CDR3 amino acids: CASRETDNYGYTF. In DNA, the CDR3 is TGTGCCAGCAGAGAGACAGATAACTATGGCTACACCTTC.

A note on this clone: Within the sample, other DNA sequences also encode this same CDR3. This chain uses TRBV28 with TRBJ1-2; a weak D match, TRBD1 (5 bases). V lost 5 bases, J lost 3 bases, and 7 bases lay in between. The V gene's germline CDR1 is MDHEN and CDR2 SYDVKM. The length of the CDR3 is 12 residues. This chain's CDR3 is CASSPGDYGYTF. The CDR3, as DNA: TGTGCCAGCAGTCCGGGGGACTATGGCTACACCTTC.

This clone was detected a few times. The rearrangement uses TRBV2 and TRBJ1-1; 10 bases align to TRBD1. The trim removed 4 bases at V and 5 bases at J, leaving 4 bases unmatched. The CDR3 contains 14 residues. Germline CDR1 SNHLY, CDR2 FYNNEI. CDR3 nucleotide sequence: TGTGCCAGCAGTGGTGGGACAGGGGCGACTGAAGCTTTCTTT. Translating it yields CASSGGTGATEAFF. The full variable domain, with the rest looked up from reference TRBV2 and TRBJ1-1, is EPEVTQTPSHQVTQMGQEVILRCVPISNHLYFYWYRQILGQKVEFLVSFYNNEISEKSEIFDDQFSVERPDGSNFTLKIRSTKLEDSAMYFCASSGGTGATEAFFGQGTRLTVV.

This chain links TRBV4-3 with TRBJ2-7, with D possibly matching TRBD1 (5 bases). CDR1 and CDR2 from the germline V gene are LGHNA and YSLEER. V shed 0 bases and J shed 3 bases, with 12 bases lying between them. This CDR3 region has 15 residues. The CDR3 loop reads CASSQDRSRDYEQYF. The CDR3 DNA reads as TGCGCCAGCAGCCAAGATAGATCCAGGGACTACGAGCAGTACTTC.

The chain has TRBV27 and TRBJ1-4, with D maybe TRBD1 (5 bases). Germline V gene sequence: CDR1 MNHEY, CDR2 SMNVEV (reference sequence). CDR3 size: 16 residues. With 0 bases removed from V and 4 bases from J, the gap between germline ends came to 12 bases. The CDR3 DNA reads as TGTGCCAGCAGTTTATCGGTGGGGGGGTATAATGAAAAACTGTTTTTT. This translates into CASSLSVGGYNEKLFF.

This sequence joins TRBV5-1 and TRBJ2-5, with TRBD2 as a possible D gene (5 bases). Germline CDR1 and CDR2: SGHRS and YFSETQ. The CDR3 is 13 amino acids. V was trimmed by 0 bases and J by 5 bases, leaving 8 bases between them. The CDR3 is CASSLGSGETQYF. The CDR3 nucleotides read TGCGCCAGCAGCTTGGGCTCGGGGGAGACCCAGTACTTC.

The rearrangement links TRBV29-1 to TRBJ1-2; 7 nucleotides agree with TRBD1. The CDR3 extends over 14 amino acids. Germline trimming cut 4 bases from V and 8 bases from J; bases unmatched to any gene: 13. Germline V gene sequence: CDR1 SQVTM, CDR2 ANQGSEA. CDR3 in DNA: TGCAGCGTTGTTTTCACGACAGGGACTTTCGGCTACACCTTC. Protein product: CSVVFTTGTFGYTF.

This rearrangement joins TRBV4-2 to TRBJ2-5, with 7 nucleotides matching TRBD2. The CDR3 loop spans 14 amino acids. Germline CDR1 is LGHNA and CDR2 is YNFKEQ. V dropped 1 base and J dropped 2; count of bases not matched to a gene: 1. CDR3 sequence (DNA): TGTGCCAGCAGCCAAGTCGGGGGGCAAGAGACCCAGTACTTC. Translating it yields CASSQVGGQETQYF.

V is TRBV19 and J is TRBJ2-3; 7 nucleotides align to TRBD2. The V and J ends lost 7 bases and 2 bases, in that order; junction bases with no gene match: 15. The CDR3 covers 17 residues. Per germline, CDR1 LNHDA and CDR2 SQIVND (reference sequence). CDR3 region: CASTHRGGYLVTDTQYF. The CDR3 DNA follows: TGTGCCAGTACCCACCGCGGGGGTTACCTGGTCACAGATACGCAGTATTTT.